A single T cell receptor (beta chain) is shown here with its context. Antigen: not known. This sample was taken from a study of OX40 agonist ivuxolimab in advanced cancers. Across the whole study: Patients receiving dose escalation had hepatocellular carcinoma, melanoma, renal cell or head and neck cancer. Therapy given before enrollment (anti-PD-1, anti-PD-L1 or anti-CTLA-4) was allowed, and around 41% had some.

The method was immunoSEQ multiplex PCR; TCRdb's version includes in-frame clones alone and lacks a portion of them. The data hold 65,000 to 90,000 clones, with roughly 90% observed a single time. General study findings and limits: With doses of 0.1 to 3.0 mg/kg, CD4+ and CD8+ blood T cells had undergone clonal expansion by week 6.

Blood sampling was done at baseline, cycle 4 day 1, and cycle 7 day 1. This CDR3 comprises 11 residues. The V gene's germline CDR1 is SGDLS and CDR2 YYNGEE. V lost 7 bases and J 2 bases, leaving 6 bases between the germline ends. This receptor was obtained from an adult with an advanced solid tumor such as melanoma, head and neck, liver or kidney cancer. The chain employs TRBV9 and TRBJ1-2; D is uncertain. This sample comprised CD4+ or CD8+ T cells sorted from blood, obtained in a trial of the OX40 agonist ivuxolimab. The CDR3 loop is CASAGNYGYTF. CDR3 DNA sequence: TGTGCCAGCGCGGGGAACTATGGCTACACCTTC.